This T cell receptor (beta chain) was obtained from a study of blood T cells in healthy people across ages. Together with a sample-barcoded 5' primer, a J-beta primer mix was included in a second PCR lasting roughly 6 to 12 cycles. Using its own MiXCR run on the 5' RACE reads, TCRdb lists one record per CDR3 protein. Here the sample spans hundreds of thousands of distinct CDR3 sequences, approximately 25% being singletons. About this clonotype itself: Its antigen remains unknown.

Regarding the study as a whole: In long-lived donors, naive CD4+ cell counts and diversity exceeded those of aged donors.

The CDR3 consists of 12 residues. CDR1 and CDR2 from the germline V gene are SQVTM and ANQGSEA. The same sample was also studied in work on T cells of mothers and their children.

The J gene is TRBJ2-5, the V gene TRBV29-1, with a tentative D call TRBD1 (6 bases). The end of the DNA is better explained by TRBJ2-7, so the J call may be wrong. Sequencing used blood. This TCR derives from a boy between 10 and 17 years old in good health. CDR3 in amino acids: CSVETGPNEQYF. The CDR3 nucleotides are TGCAGCGTTGAAACAGGGCCCAACGAGCAGTACTTC.